This T cell receptor (beta chain) stems from a study of identifying expanded T cells in peripheral blood. During the collection period, no donor immune events like infections were recorded. The study's findings and limits: Across healthy donors, higher total template counts meant significantly greater roughly 2-week count variance. Differentially abundant clones: about 1.1 between replicates, 15 to 17 at two to three weeks, around 20 at four.

Germline values: CDR1 LNHDA, CDR2 SQIVND (reference sequence). The J segment lost 4 bases and the V segment lost 7 bases, leaving 6 bases of the junction unmatched. This CDR3 region has 15 residues. Worth noting for this clone: Its antigen remains unidentified.

TCRdb keeps only in-frame clones here, not all; method: immunoSEQ multiplex PCR. Here the sample spans 75,000 to 95,000 clones, about 90% being singletons. Sequenced material: blood. The chain is built from TRBV19 and TRBJ2-2; TRBD1 agrees at 10 bases. The clonotype was recovered from a person aged 18 to 69 in good health. CDR3 protein: CASMGQGLFTGELFF. CDR3 DNA: TGTGCCAGTATGGGACAGGGGCTTTTCACCGGGGAGCTGTTTTTT. Full variable domain (outside the CDR3, taken from reference TRBV19 and TRBJ2-2): DGGITQSPKYLFRKEGQNVTLSCEQNLNHDAMYWYRQDPGQGLRLIYYSQIVNDFQKGDIAEGYSVSREKKESFPLTVTSAQKNPTAFYLCASMGQGLFTGELFFGEGSRLTVL.